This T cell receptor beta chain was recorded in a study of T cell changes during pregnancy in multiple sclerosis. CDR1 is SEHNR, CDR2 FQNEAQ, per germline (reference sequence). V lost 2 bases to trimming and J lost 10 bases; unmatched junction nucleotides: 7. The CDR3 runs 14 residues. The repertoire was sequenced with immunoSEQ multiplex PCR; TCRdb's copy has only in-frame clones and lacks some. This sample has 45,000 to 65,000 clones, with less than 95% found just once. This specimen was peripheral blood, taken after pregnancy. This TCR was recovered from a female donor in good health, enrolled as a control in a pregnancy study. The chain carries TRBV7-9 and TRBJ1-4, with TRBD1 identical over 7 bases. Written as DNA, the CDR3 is TGTGCCAGCAGCTTAAGCACAGGGGCCGTAAAACTGTTTTTT. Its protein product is CASSLSTGAVKLFF.